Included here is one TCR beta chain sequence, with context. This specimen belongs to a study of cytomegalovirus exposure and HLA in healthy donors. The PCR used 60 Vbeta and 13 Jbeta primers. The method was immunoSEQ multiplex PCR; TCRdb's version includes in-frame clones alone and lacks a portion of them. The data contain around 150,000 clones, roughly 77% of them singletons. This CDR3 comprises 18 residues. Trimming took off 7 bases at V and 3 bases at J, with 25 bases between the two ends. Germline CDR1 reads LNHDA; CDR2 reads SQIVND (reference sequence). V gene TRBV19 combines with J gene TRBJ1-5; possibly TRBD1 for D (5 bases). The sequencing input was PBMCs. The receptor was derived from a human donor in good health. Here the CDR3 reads CASTLSPSRQTNNQPQHF. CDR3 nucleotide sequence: TGTGCCAGTACCCTATCGCCTTCCCGACAGACAAACAATCAGCCCCAGCATTTT.